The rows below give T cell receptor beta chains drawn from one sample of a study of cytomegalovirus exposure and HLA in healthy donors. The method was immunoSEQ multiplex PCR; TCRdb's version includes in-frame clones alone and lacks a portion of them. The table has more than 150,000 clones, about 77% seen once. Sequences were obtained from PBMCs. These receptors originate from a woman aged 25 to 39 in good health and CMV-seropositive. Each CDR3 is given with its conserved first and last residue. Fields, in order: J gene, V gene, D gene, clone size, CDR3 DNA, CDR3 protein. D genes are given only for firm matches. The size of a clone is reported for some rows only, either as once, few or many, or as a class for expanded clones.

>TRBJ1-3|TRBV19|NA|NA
TGTGCCAGTACCCCGCGGCGAGGGCCCCCTGGAAACACCATATATTTT
CASTPRRGPPGNTIYF
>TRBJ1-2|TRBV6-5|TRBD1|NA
TGTGCCAGCAGTTACTCATACAGGGGGCTTAACTATGGCTACACCTTC
CASSYSYRGLNYGYTF
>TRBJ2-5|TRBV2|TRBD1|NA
TGTGCCAGGACCGATACGGGACAGGGGGGAGGGACCCAGTACTTC
CARTDTGQGGGTQYF
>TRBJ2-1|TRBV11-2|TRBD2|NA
TGTGCCAGCAGCGCCCTGATTGGACTAGCGGGGGGTTACAATGAGCAGTTCTTC
CASSALIGLAGGYNEQFF
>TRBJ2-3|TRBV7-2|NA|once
TGTGCCAGCAGCTTAGTCGGGGTTAGCACAGATACGCAGTATTTT
CASSLVGVSTDTQYF
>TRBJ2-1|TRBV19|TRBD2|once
TGTGCCAGTAGTGGAGTGGGACTAGCGTCGTGGGAGCAGTTCTTC
CASSGVGLASWEQFF
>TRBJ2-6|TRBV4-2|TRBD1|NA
TGTGCCAGCAGCCGACAGGGACGGCAAGCCAACGTCCTGACTTTC
CASSRQGRQANVLTF
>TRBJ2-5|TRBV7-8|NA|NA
TGTGCCAGCAGCTTAATTGGGGCAAATCAAGAGACCCAGTACTTC
CASSLIGANQETQYF
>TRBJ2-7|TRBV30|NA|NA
TGTGCCTTTAAGACAGCCTACGAGCAGTACTTC
CAFKTAYEQYF
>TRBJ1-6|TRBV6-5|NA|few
TGTGCCAGCAGTGGGGTCAGGGGTAATTCACCCCTCCACTTT
CASSGVRGNSPLHF
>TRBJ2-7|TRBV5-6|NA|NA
TGTGCCAGCAGCTTGGGGGGAGACGAGCAGTACTTC
CASSLGGDEQYF
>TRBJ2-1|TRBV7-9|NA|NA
TGTGCCAGCAGCCCCAAAGGGGGAAATGAGCAGTTCTTC
CASSPKGGNEQFF
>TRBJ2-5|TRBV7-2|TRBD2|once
TGTGCCAGCAGCTTACAGGGATTAGCGGGGGAGCAAGAGACCCAGTACTTC
CASSLQGLAGEQETQYF
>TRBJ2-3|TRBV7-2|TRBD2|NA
TGTGCCAGCAGCTACCGACTAGCCGGAGGAGATACGCAGTATTTT
CASSYRLAGGDTQYF
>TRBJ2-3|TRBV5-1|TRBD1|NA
TGCGCCAGCAGCTGGGTGGGACAGCCTAGCACAGATACGCAGTATTTT
CASSWVGQPSTDTQYF
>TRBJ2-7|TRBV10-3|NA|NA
TGTGCCATCAGTGACACACAGGACCGAGGCTACGAGCAGTACTTC
CAISDTQDRGYEQYF
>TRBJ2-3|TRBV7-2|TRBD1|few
TGTGCCAGCAGCTCTACAGGGGGCGTAACAGATACGCAGTATTTT
CASSSTGGVTDTQYF
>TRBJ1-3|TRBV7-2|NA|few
TGTGCCAGCAGCTCCGACCTCGGACACCTCTCTGGAAACACCATATATTTT
CASSSDLGHLSGNTIYF
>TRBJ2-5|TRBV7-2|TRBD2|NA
TGTGCCAGCACCGACGTTCCGGGACTAGCGGGGAGGGAGACCCAGTACTTC
CASTDVPGLAGRETQYF
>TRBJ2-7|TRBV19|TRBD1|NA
TGTGCCAGTAGCCCGGGACAGGGAACCTACGAGCAGTACTTC
CASSPGQGTYEQYF
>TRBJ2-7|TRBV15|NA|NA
TGTGCCACCAGCAGAGATCCGAGCTATCCTGCCTACGAGCAGTACTTC
CATSRDPSYPAYEQYF
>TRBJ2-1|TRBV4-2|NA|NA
TGTGCCAGCAGCCAATGGGCTGCCTCCTACAATGAGCAGTTCTTC
CASSQWAASYNEQFF
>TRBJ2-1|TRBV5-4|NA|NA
TGTGCCAGCTCCCGGGGGGCCGGGGGCCTTACGGAGCAGTTCTTC
CASSRGAGGLTEQFF
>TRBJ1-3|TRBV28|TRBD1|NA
TGTGCCAGCAGTTCCCCAGGGGGGCCTGGAAACACCATATATTTT
CASSSPGGPGNTIYF
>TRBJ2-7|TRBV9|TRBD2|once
TGTGCCAGCAGCGTTCAACCGGGGGAGGGCAGCGAGCAGTACTTC
CASSVQPGEGSEQYF
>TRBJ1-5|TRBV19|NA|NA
TGTGCCAGTAGCGCCTGGGCCCCGGGGGTTGAGGGTCAGCCCCAGCATTTT
CASSAWAPGVEGQPQHF
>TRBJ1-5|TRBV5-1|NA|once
TGCGCCAGCAGCTACGAGGGAACCTCGAATCAGCCCCAGCATTTT
CASSYEGTSNQPQHF
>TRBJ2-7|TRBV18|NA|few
TGTGCCAGCTCACCACCGGGACACTACGAGCAGTACTTC
CASSPPGHYEQYF
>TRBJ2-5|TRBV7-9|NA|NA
TGTGCCAGCAGTCGACTCTTTGGGGGGGGGCTGGAGACCCAGTACTTC
CASSRLFGGGLETQYF
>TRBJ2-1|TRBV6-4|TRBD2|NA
TGTGCCAGCAGTGGGAGTAGCGGGGGGTCGGAGCAGTTCTTC
CASSGSSGGSEQFF
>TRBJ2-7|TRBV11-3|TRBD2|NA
TGTGCCAGCAGCGCGGGGGACTTCTCCTACGAGCAGTACTTC
CASSAGDFSYEQYF
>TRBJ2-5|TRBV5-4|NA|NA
TGTGCCAGCAGCCACCGCCCCACAGGGACCCAAGAGACCCAGTACTTC
CASSHRPTGTQETQYF
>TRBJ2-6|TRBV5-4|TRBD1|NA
TGTGCCAGCAGCTTGGGGGGGACAGCCTCTGGGGCCAACGTCCTGACTTTC
CASSLGGTASGANVLTF
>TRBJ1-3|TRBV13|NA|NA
TGTGCCAGCACCCCAGGGCCCTCTGGAAACACCATATATTTT
CASTPGPSGNTIYF
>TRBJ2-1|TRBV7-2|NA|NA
TGTGCCAGCAGCTTAGAATCAGGAACCTACAATGAGCAGTTCTTC
CASSLESGTYNEQFF
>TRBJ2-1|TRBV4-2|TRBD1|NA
TGTGCCAGCAGCCAAGTTGGACAGGGCACCCACAATGAGCAGTTCTTC
CASSQVGQGTHNEQFF
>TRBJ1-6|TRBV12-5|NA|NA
TGTGCTAGTGGCCGGGGGGGGGTTCCACCCCTCCACTTT
CASGRGGVPPLHF
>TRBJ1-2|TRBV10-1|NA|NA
TGCGCCAGCAGTGAGACTGGTGACTATGGCTACACCTTC
CASSETGDYGYTF
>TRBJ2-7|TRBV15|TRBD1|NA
TGTGCCACCAGCAGAGTCAGGCTTTTACAGGGGGAGGACGAGCAGTACTTC
CATSRVRLLQGEDEQYF
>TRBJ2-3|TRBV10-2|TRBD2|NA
TGCGCCAGCAGTGAGCGCACCGGGGGGGGACGGGATACGCAGTATTTT
CASSERTGGGRDTQYF
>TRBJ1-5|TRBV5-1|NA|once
TGCGCCAGCAGCTATGGGGAGGGGGGTCAGCCCCAGCATTTT
CASSYGEGGQPQHF
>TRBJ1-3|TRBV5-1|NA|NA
TGCGCCAGCTCAGACCTGTCGGGGGGCACCATATATTTT
CASSDLSGGTIYF
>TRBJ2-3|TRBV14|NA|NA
TGTGCCAGCAGCCAAGCTGGGGGGATTTATAGCACAGATACGCAGTATTTT
CASSQAGGIYSTDTQYF
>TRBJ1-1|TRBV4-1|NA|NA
TGCGCCAGCAGCCCCCCGGCAGGTCGGACTGAAGCTTTCTTT
CASSPPAGRTEAFF